The present T cell receptor (beta chain) was sequenced within a study of shared clonotypes between healthy human individuals. Trimming left V 4 bases short and J 2 bases short, with 9 bases between. CDR1 is MDHEN and CDR2 is SYDVKM in the germline V gene. The CDR3 is 15 amino acids. Sequencing was performed with immunoSEQ multiplex PCR; in TCRdb, only in-frame clones are kept and a portion is missing. The sample carries roughly 1,500,000 clones, about 98.5% recorded once. This sequence was found in a man in his thirties or forties in good health. The rearrangement uses TRBV28 and TRBJ2-6; D is uncertain. Sequenced input: naive CD4+ T cells sorted from blood. The subset here: CD45RA+ positively selected. Here the CDR3 reads CASSSLAPGANVLTF. CDR3 nucleotide sequence: TGTGCCAGCAGTTCCCTCGCCCCTGGGGCCAACGTCCTGACTTTC. Together with reference TRBV28 and TRBJ2-6, the CDR3 gives the full variable domain: DVKVTQSSRYLVKRTGEKVFLECVQDMDHENMFWYRQDPGLGLRLIYFSYDVKMKEKGDIPEGYSVSREKKERFSLILESASTNQTSMYLCASSSLAPGANVLTFGAGSRLTVL.